This T cell receptor beta chain is from a study of identical twins (dated by TCRdb to 2015 to 2016). Regarding the research as a whole: TCR alpha and beta repertoires from monozygotic twins, unrelated adults of various ages and cord blood were deep-sequenced to test whether fetal clonotypes persist. To rule out contamination, replicate twin experiments were performed at different times with different library preparation protocols. The research as a whole found: Abundant cord blood beta clonotypes carried fewer insertions; young adult naive repertoires showed a weaker similar trend, while memory repertoires showed none. Invariant T cells such as MAIT and iNKT could partly confound zero-insertion analyses, although diverse VJ usage argued against such confounding for most clonotypes. The excess sharing between twins in beta out-of-frame sequences was weaker because fewer shared sequences reduced the signal-to-noise ratio. In monozygotic twins, recombination models systematically underestimated out-of-frame TCR alpha sharing, but the models matched the sharing seen between unrelated individuals. Out-of-frame TCR alpha sequences shared between twins showed an excess of low generation-probability sequences compared with coincidental sharing between unrelated individuals. Because the same donors could not be followed over many years, conclusions were based on cross-sectional statistical analysis.

All donors were healthy Caucasians. The twin cohort comprised three pairs of female monozygotic twins, all aged about 18 to 29 years. Positive isolation kits from Invitrogen were used to isolate CD4+ and CD8+ T cell populations. The CDR3 goes from the cysteine to the phenylalanine over 14 residues. Left in the record is the CDR3 DNA by itself, 42 bases read in frame from the first base. V is clipped by 2 bases and J by 0 bases, and the sequence between their germline boundaries is 8 bases long. CDR1 and CDR2 (SGHRS, YFSETQ) derive from the germline V gene. The method behind the library was 5' RACE. The reads were generated on an Illumina HiSeq 2000. Template switching introduced a universal primer binding site; the final cDNA contained a unique molecular identifier, enabling accurate counting of TCR cDNA molecules. First-strand cDNA for TCR alpha and beta chains was synthesized from specific primers in the conserved constant-segment region. To control for contamination, every cDNA library carried two barcodes: a SMART-Mk sample barcode plus Illumina barcodes. TruSeq adapter sequences, together with Illumina sample barcodes, were added in two successive PCR steps. The TCR alpha and beta cDNA libraries were sequenced on the Illumina HiSeq platform using custom primers. The original pipeline was this. MiGEC was used to process raw reads and extract unique molecular identifiers, and MiXCR was used to find CDR3 positions. For each individual, recombination models were inferred using an EM algorithm with the repgenHMM and IGoR tools. The analysis of shared clonotypes was done with the tcR package in R, with sharing normalized by the product of cloneset sizes. To study raw recombination without the effects of thymic and clonal selection, out-of-frame nonproductive sequences were analyzed. TCRdb's own reprocessing of the public reads used fastp at Q25 and MiXCR and kept productive beta chains. CDR3 protein duplicates are merged, each entry listing the most common genes and DNA. In this record, the V and J calls reflect TCRdb's handling and not the investigators' own analysis. Present in this sample are about 530,000 distinct CDR3 sequences, 20% to 25% of which were seen just once. 0.48% of the sample rests with the top ten.

Comments on this clonotype: Its antigen has not been determined. The sample holds no much larger clone one base away, and base qualities are not on file.

In addition, the sample was reused for a study of yellow fever vaccine responses in identical twins. Drawing on the second study: The T cell response to vaccination in identical twins was reported by the authors to appear partly convergent and partly personalized. In the study, vaccine-responding T cell clones were precisely tracked in identical twins.

The sequenced material came from CD4+ T cells sorted from blood. The rearrangement combines TRBV5-1 with TRBJ1-1, with the D gene uncertain. The source is a woman between 18 and 30 years old in good health. In nucleotide form, the sequence is TGCGCCAGCAGCTTAACAGAACTGAACACTGAAGCTTTCTTT. Its product reads: CASSLTELNTEAFF.